The rows below give T cell receptor beta chains drawn from one sample of a study of T-cell reconstitution after alpha-beta-depleted transplantation in children. TCRdb independently ran MiXCR on the PCR reads; one entry per CDR3 protein. Of hundreds of thousands of distinct CDR3 sequences in the sample, about a tenth were seen once. The specimen was PBMCs, collected before TCRalphabeta/CD19-depleted stem cell transplant. These receptors came from a boy under two years old with acute myeloid leukemia, due to receive a stem cell transplant. Both conserved end residues are part of each CDR3. Fields, in order: D gene, clone size, J gene, V gene, CDR3 protein, CDR3 DNA. D genes are given only for firm matches. Where a row states a size, it is once, few, many or the class of an expanded clone; other rows omit it.

. | many | TRBJ2-1 | TRBV4-3 | CASSQGTGGSSYNEQFF | TGCGCCAGCAGCCAGGGTACCGGGGGTAGCTCCTACAATGAGCAGTTCTTC
. | many | TRBJ1-2 | TRBV12-3/TRBV12-4 | CASSFQIGGRGYTF | TGTGCCAGCAGTTTCCAAATAGGGGGGCGTGGCTACACCTTC
TRBD2 | many | TRBJ2-7 | TRBV5-6 | CASSLAQYGGRALEQYF | TGTGCCAGCAGCTTGGCTCAATACGGCGGGAGGGCCCTCGAGCAGTACTTC
TRBD1 | many | TRBJ2-1 | TRBV9 | CASSARDRGYNEQFF | TGTGCCAGCAGCGCCCGGGACAGGGGCTACAATGAGCAGTTCTTC
TRBD1 | many | TRBJ2-1 | TRBV6-2/TRBV6-3 | CASTLTGGYNEQFF | TGTGCCAGCACCTTGACAGGGGGCTACAATGAGCAGTTCTTC
. | many | TRBJ2-2 | TRBV14 | CASSQSLKAGELFF | TGTGCCAGCAGCCAAAGTTTGAAAGCCGGGGAGCTGTTTTTT
. | many | TRBJ1-1 | TRBV21-1 | CASSPPGGRGSTEAFF | TGTGCCAGCAGTCCCCCAGGCGGCAGGGGAAGCACTGAAGCTTTCTTT
TRBD2 | many | TRBJ2-7 | TRBV7-2 | CASSSSGKLREQYF | TGTGCCAGCAGCTCTAGCGGGAAATTGAGGGAGCAGTACTTC
. | many | TRBJ1-6 | TRBV7-9 | CASSLAPVIPSPLHF | TGTGCCAGCAGCTTAGCGCCCGTTATCCCTTCACCCCTCCACTTT
. | many | TRBJ2-5 | TRBV7-9 | CASSLEEEPSEYF | TGTGCCAGCAGCTTAGAAGAGGAGCCCTCGGAGTACTTC
. | many | TRBJ2-3 | TRBV28 | CASSRTGRLTDTQYF | TGTGCCAGCAGCCGCACGGGGCGCCTCACAGATACGCAGTATTTT
TRBD2 | many | TRBJ2-7 | TRBV5-1 | CASSRLASFSYEQYF | TGCGCCAGCAGTCGACTAGCGAGTTTTTCCTACGAGCAGTACTTC
. | many | TRBJ1-6 | TRBV12-3/TRBV12-4 | CASSSRTQSSYNSPLHF | TGTGCCAGCAGTTCCAGGACCCAGAGCTCCTATAATTCACCCCTCCACTTT
. | many | TRBJ1-1 | TRBV9 | CASSVESLNTEAFF | TGTGCCAGCAGCGTAGAGTCCTTGAACACTGAAGCTTTCTTT
. | . | TRBJ1-5 | TRBV12-3/TRBV12-4 | CASSLEVTRGNQPQHF | TGTGCCAGCAGTTTGGAGGTCACCCGGGGCAATCAGCCCCAGCATTTT
TRBD1 | few | TRBJ2-3 | TRBV7-3 | CASSLGSGQGRWAQYF | TGTGCCAGCAGCTTAGGCTCCGGACAGGGGAGATGGGCGCAGTATTTT
. | . | TRBJ2-1 | TRBV12-3/TRBV12-4 | CASSLRDINEQFF | TGTGCCAGCAGTCTCCGGGACATTAATGAGCAGTTCTTC
TRBD2 | few | TRBJ2-1 | TRBV20-1 | CSARASSGGYEFF | TGCAGTGCTAGAGCATCTAGCGGGGGGTACGAGTTCTTC
. | . | TRBJ2-1 | TRBV3-1 | CASSQGFGDEQFF | TGTGCCAGCAGCCAAGGGTTCGGAGATGAGCAGTTCTTC
. | many | TRBJ2-7 | TRBV28 | CASKGRLGVYEQYF | TGTGCCAGCAAGGGGCGGCTAGGAGTCTACGAGCAGTACTTC
. | . | TRBJ1-5 | TRBV12-3/TRBV12-4 | CASSRRGAGNQPQHF | TGTGCCAGCAGCCGTAGGGGGGCTGGCAATCAGCCCCAGCATTTT
. | . | TRBJ2-5 | TRBV20-1 | CSASTPWQETQYF | TGCAGTGCTAGTACCCCTTGGCAAGAGACCCAGTACTTC
TRBD2 | few | TRBJ2-5 | TRBV11-2 | CASKASGGAWGETQYF | TGTGCCAGCAAGGCTAGCGGGGGGGCCTGGGGAGAGACCCAGTACTTC
. | many | TRBJ2-7 | TRBV11-2 | CASSLSVIFSYEQYF | TGTGCCAGCAGCCTCAGTGTTATATTCTCCTACGAGCAGTACTTC
. | many | TRBJ2-1 | TRBV12-3/TRBV12-4 | CASRGYNEQFF | TGTGCCAGCAGGGGATACAATGAGCAGTTCTTC
. | many | TRBJ2-2 | TRBV29-1 | CSVGRNTGELFF | TGCAGCGTTGGTAGGAACACCGGGGAGCTGTTTTTT
TRBD1 | . | TRBJ2-6 | TRBV2 | CASTEDALDRVGANVLTF | TGTGCCAGCACCGAGGACGCATTAGACAGGGTTGGGGCCAACGTCCTGACTTTC
TRBD2 | many | TRBJ2-3 | TRBV14 | CASSQDTSGGRVYTDTQYF | TGTGCCAGCAGCCAAGATACTAGCGGGGGCCGAGTATACACAGATACGCAGTATTTT
. | many | TRBJ2-2 | TRBV7-8 | CASSLETGINTGELFF | TGTGCCAGCAGCTTAGAGACCGGGATTAACACCGGGGAGCTGTTTTTT
TRBD1 | many | TRBJ2-7 | TRBV12-3/TRBV12-4 | CASSFWGQLYSYEQYF | TGTGCCAGCAGTTTCTGGGGACAGCTTTACTCCTACGAGCAGTACTTC
TRBD1 | many | TRBJ2-5 | TRBV5-1 | CASSFRDRGPGAETQYF | TGCGCCAGCAGCTTCCGGGACAGGGGGCCTGGGGCAGAGACCCAGTACTTC
TRBD1 | . | TRBJ2-5 | TRBV28 | CASNRGVETQYF | TGTGCCAGCAACAGGGGAGTAGAGACCCAGTACTTC
. | few | TRBJ2-1 | TRBV27 | CASSFRSDLNEQFF | TGTGCCAGCAGTTTCCGGTCGGATCTAAATGAGCAGTTCTTC
. | many | TRBJ2-1 | TRBV29-1 | CSVEPGTNEQFF | TGCAGCGTTGAACCCGGAACCAATGAGCAGTTCTTC
. | many | TRBJ2-5 | TRBV14 | CASSLTSTPMETQYF | TGTGCCAGCAGCCTGACCTCGACACCTATGGAGACCCAGTACTTC
TRBD1 | many | TRBJ1-5 | TRBV28 | CASSSLDRGGNQPQHF | TGTGCCAGCAGTTCCTTAGACAGGGGTGGCAATCAGCCCCAGCATTTT
. | many | TRBJ1-4 | TRBV5-1 | CASSLATRVGANEKLFF | TGCGCCAGCAGCTTGGCCACAAGGGTCGGGGCTAATGAAAAACTGTTTTTT
. | many | TRBJ1-1 | TRBV12-3/TRBV12-4 | CASSEWVNTEAFF | TGTGCCAGCAGTGAATGGGTGAACACTGAAGCTTTCTTT
TRBD2 | many | TRBJ2-1 | TRBV5-5 | CASRFGTSGSSYNEQFF | TGTGCCAGCAGATTCGGGACTAGCGGGAGCTCCTACAATGAGCAGTTCTTC
. | . | TRBJ2-7 | TRBV20-1 | CSARDGGTMENEQYF | TGCAGTGCTAGAGATGGTGGAACGATGGAGAACGAGCAGTACTTC
TRBD1 | medium-sized | TRBJ2-7 | TRBV5-4 | CASSHRGRGNYEQYF | TGTGCCAGCAGCCACAGGGGACGAGGTAACTACGAGCAGTACTTC
TRBD2 | many | TRBJ2-1 | TRBV20-1 | CSARDRLAPYNEQFF | TGCAGTGCTAGAGATAGACTAGCCCCCTACAATGAGCAGTTCTTC
TRBD1 | many | TRBJ2-5 | TRBV7-9 | CASSWGTAKETQYF | TGTGCCAGCAGCTGGGGGACAGCCAAAGAGACCCAGTACTTC
TRBD1 | . | TRBJ2-1 | TRBV11-1 | CASSTTQTGTGTSRGRNEQFF | TGTGCCAGCAGCACCACGCAAACCGGGACAGGGACTTCCCGAGGGAGGAATGAGCAGTTCTTC
. | . | TRBJ2-7 | TRBV18 | CASSPYGTQSSSEQYF | TGTGCCAGCTCACCCTACGGGACACAAAGTTCTAGCGAGCAGTACTTC
. | many | TRBJ2-1 | TRBV25-1 | CASSAAGGNNEQFF | TGTGCCAGCAGTGCGGCAGGGGGGAACAATGAGCAGTTCTTC
TRBD1 | many | TRBJ1-2 | TRBV12-3/TRBV12-4 | CASSTTGRNGYTF | TGTGCCAGCAGCACGACAGGGCGGAATGGCTACACCTTC
TRBD1 | many | TRBJ2-1 | TRBV6-5 | CASSSPGQNYNEQFF | TGTGCCAGCAGTTCGCCGGGACAGAACTACAATGAGCAGTTCTTC